The 25 T cell receptor beta chains below were found in one sample sequenced in a study of cytomegalovirus exposure and HLA in healthy donors. In the PCR, 60 Vbeta and 13 Jbeta primers were used. The table came from immunoSEQ multiplex PCR; TCRdb's copy has only in-frame clones and leaves some out. Of 160,000 or so clones detected, 65% to 90% appear once; the ten largest clones hold over 1.5%. Sequencing was carried out using PBMCs. All receptors derive from a woman between 18 and 29 years old in good health and CMV-seronegative.

This sequence joins TRBV5-6 and TRBJ1-2, with D uncertain. The CDR3 sequence is 18 residues long. The germline V gene encodes CDR1 SGHDT and CDR2 YYEEEE. V was pared by 2 bases and J by 6 bases, with 26 bases between. This chain's CDR3 is CASSFSYSGFRSSDGYTF. CDR3 DNA sequence: TGTGCCAGCAGCTTCAGTTACTCGGGGTTTCGTTCTTCGGATGGCTACACCTTC. Combining the CDR3 with reference TRBV5-6 and TRBJ1-2 gives the whole variable domain DAGVTQSPTHLIKTRGQQVTLRCSPKSGHDTVSWYQQALGQGPQFIFQYYEEEERQRGNFPDRFSGHQFPNYSSELNVNALLLGDSALYLCASSFSYSGFRSSDGYTFGSGTRLTVV.

V gene TRBV6-5 combines with J gene TRBJ2-1; the D gene is possibly TRBD2 (5 bases). Trimming stripped 4 bases from V and 2 bases from J, with 15 bases between. Germline CDR1 MNHEY, CDR2 SVGAGI. The CDR3 sequence is 16 residues long. The CDR3 loop reads CASSFGVRGPYNEQFF. CDR3 nucleotides: TGTGCCAGCAGTTTCGGGGTTCGAGGACCCTACAATGAGCAGTTCTTC.

In this sample, this clone turned up once. The chain links TRBV5-1 to TRBJ2-2, with 14 bases lining up with TRBD2. Losses at the gene ends were 4 bases for V and 4 bases for J; bases not matched to a gene: 3. CDR3 size: 16 residues. Germline values: CDR1 SGHRS, CDR2 YFSETQ. The CDR3 nucleotides read TGCGCCAGCAGCCCTGGACTAGCGGGGGGCACCGGGGAGCTGTTTTTT. Translated, it gives CASSPGLAGGTGELFF.

The V and J genes are TRBV5-1 and TRBJ2-7, with a weak D call TRBD1 (6 bases). V dropped 2 bases and J dropped 0 bases, with 15 bases sitting between them. The CDR3 sequence is 16 residues long. Germline CDR1 SGHRS, CDR2 YFSETQ. CDR3 nucleotides: TGCGCCAGCAGCTTTTGGCAGGGGCGTACCTCCTACGAGCAGTACTTC. Its translation: CASSFWQGRTSYEQYF.

The chain couples TRBV10-3 to TRBJ2-1, with D uncertain. The CDR3 length is 11 residues. The germline CDR1 and CDR2 sequences are ENHRY and SYGVKD. Trimming removed 10 bases from V and 5 bases from J, with 9 bases in between. The DNA of the CDR3 is TGTGCCAGCGCGGTGGACAATGAGCAGTTCTTC. As protein: CASAVDNEQFF.

The chain joins TRBV7-9 to TRBJ2-2; D perhaps matches TRBD1 (5 bases). The CDR3 is made up of 15 amino acids. The germline V gene encodes CDR1 SEHNR and CDR2 FQNEAQ (reference sequence). The V end was cut by 1 base, the J end by 1 base, with 7 bases between. The CDR3: CASSLGQRNTGELFF. The CDR3 nucleotides read TGTGCCAGCAGCTTAGGACAGCGGAACACCGGGGAGCTGTTTTTT.

The chain recombines TRBV5-1 with TRBJ2-5; 8 bases are a match to TRBD1. Trimming removed 4 bases from V and 1 base from J; junction bases left unmatched: 6. Per the germline V gene, CDR1 is SGHRS and CDR2 is YFSETQ. The CDR3 contains 15 residues. The CDR3, as DNA: TGCGCCAGCAGCCTTCGGACAGGGTCCCAAGAGACCCAGTACTTC. This gives the protein CASSLRTGSQETQYF.

The chain has TRBV28 and TRBJ2-7, with 7 bases matching TRBD1. This CDR3 has 15 residues. The junction had 8 bases not matched to a gene; V was cut back by 4 bases and J by 2 bases. Germline-derived CDR1 and CDR2 are MDHEN and SYDVKM. The CDR3: CASSSLGQVTYEQYF. The CDR3 region has the DNA TGTGCCAGCAGTTCACTCGGACAGGTTACCTACGAGCAGTACTTC.

A single count supports this clone. This sequence joins TRBV15 and TRBJ2-7, with TRBD2 as a possible D gene (6 bases). The CDR3 length is 15 residues. The germline V gene has CDR1 LNHNV and CDR2 YYDKDF (reference sequence). Trimming took off 7 bases at V and 2 bases at J, with 18 bases between the two ends. The CDR3 protein is CATMEGGGDPYEQYF. CDR3 coding DNA: TGTGCCACCATGGAGGGCGGAGGCGACCCCTACGAGCAGTACTTC.

There are a few counts of this clone. The chain is built from TRBV19 and TRBJ1-5; 8 bases agree with TRBD1. Germline CDR1 LNHDA, CDR2 SQIVND (reference sequence). The CDR3 extends over 13 amino acids. The ends lost 5 bases at V and 6 bases at J; junction bases unmatched: 3. Written as DNA, the CDR3 is TGTGCCAGTAGTCCTGACAGGGGTCAGCCCCAGCATTTT. Protein product: CASSPDRGQPQHF.

CDR3 sequence: CATSRSSDGTDTQYF. Here the CDR3 DNA reads TGTGCCACCTCAAGGTCTAGCGATGGCACAGATACGCAGTATTTT. The chain recombines TRBV19 with TRBJ2-3, with D tentatively TRBD2 (6 bases). Trimming cost V 10 bases and J 1 base, with 18 bases left between them. This CDR3 comprises 15 residues. The germline V gene encodes CDR1 LNHDA and CDR2 SQIVND (reference sequence).

V usage is TRBV6-5 and J usage is TRBJ2-5; D perhaps matches TRBD2 (6 bases). Germline loops: CDR1 MNHEY, CDR2 SVGAGI. The V end lost 2 bases, the J end lost 0 bases, and 10 bases lay between the germline ends. The CDR3 spans 15 residues. Here the CDR3 reads CASSYTSRYQETQYF. DNA for the CDR3: TGTGCCAGCAGTTACACTAGCCGCTACCAAGAGACCCAGTACTTC.

This clone was seen only once. V usage is TRBV28 and J usage is TRBJ2-2; a weak D match, TRBD1 (5 bases). The CDR3 runs to 14 residues. Looked up from germline, CDR1 is MDHEN and CDR2 is SYDVKM. Trimming pared 1 base from V and 3 bases from J, leaving 6 bases between. CDR3: CASSLLGDTGELFF. The CDR3 DNA reads as TGTGCCAGCAGTTTATTAGGGGACACCGGGGAGCTGTTTTTT.

This chain uses TRBV6-4 with TRBJ2-3, with no clear D. The CDR3 loop spans 13 amino acids. The germline CDR1 and CDR2 sequences are MRHNA and SNTAGT. The V gene lost 2 bases and the J gene lost 5 bases, with 8 bases spanning the gap. Here the CDR3 DNA reads TGTGCCAGCAGTGACCGGGTAGGAGATACGCAGTATTTT. Translated, it gives CASSDRVGDTQYF.

J is TRBJ2-5 and V is TRBV2, with 10 bases fitting TRBD2. This CDR3 region has 13 residues. Germline CDR1 is SNHLY and CDR2 is FYNNEI. Trimming at V came to 10 bases and at J to 1 base, leaving 3 bases not matched to a gene. The CDR3 loop is CAIGLAAQETQYF. The DNA for the CDR3 is TGTGCCATAGGACTAGCGGCCCAAGAGACCCAGTACTTC.

This clone was recorded a few times. This rearrangement joins TRBV6-5 to TRBJ2-7, with D possibly TRBD1 on 5 matching bases. Trimming took off 4 bases at V and 3 bases at J, with 19 bases between the two ends. Germline V CDR1 and CDR2: MNHEY, SVGAGI. CDR3 length: 16 amino acids. CDR3 protein: CASSSERTRSLYEQYF. CDR3 nucleotide sequence: TGTGCCAGCAGTTCCGAACGGACACGGAGCCTCTACGAGCAGTACTTC.

The chain carries TRBV7-9 and TRBJ2-7; 10 positions match TRBD1. Unmatched junction bases numbered 5, after V lost 6 bases and J lost 0 bases. Germline V gene sequence: CDR1 SEHNR, CDR2 FQNEAQ (reference sequence). CDR3 length equals 15 residues. The CDR3 DNA sequence: TGTGCCAGCAGGACGACAGGGGGCAGCTCCTACGAGCAGTACTTC. The encoded protein is CASRTTGGSSYEQYF.

The V gene is TRBV6-1, the J gene TRBJ2-3; 11 bases are shared with TRBD2. The CDR3 spans 19 residues. CDR1 and CDR2 from the germline V gene are MNHNS and SASEGT. Trimming took 0 bases from V and 6 from J; bases not matched to a gene: 14. CDR3 coding DNA: TGTGCCAGCAGTGAAGCGTGGGTTAATAGCGGGAGGGTCCTCGATACGCAGTATTTT. Translating it yields CASSEAWVNSGRVLDTQYF.

As to this clone: A junction boundary mismatches the germline segment, possibly from a read error. The chain joins TRBV7-9 to TRBJ2-2; a possible D gene is TRBD1 (6 bases). Germline assignment: CDR1 SEHNR and CDR2 FQNEAQ (reference sequence). CDR3 length: 18 residues. The CDR3 here is CASRLEATGTLNTGELFF. As DNA, the CDR3 is TGTGCCAGCAGGTTAGAGGCTACCGGGACACTGAACACCGGGGAGCTGTTTTTT.

Comment on this clone: In the same sample, other DNA sequences code for this CDR3. This chain joins TRBV27 and TRBJ2-7; TRBD1 is a possible D gene (5 bases). Trimming removed 2 bases at V and 2 bases at J, with 7 bases between. Per germline, CDR1 MNHEY and CDR2 SMNVEV (reference sequence). This CDR3 contains 13 residues. CDR3 coding DNA: TGTGCCAGCAGTTTACAGGGTCCCTACGAGCAGTACTTC. Its protein is CASSLQGPYEQYF.

The rearrangement joins TRBV12-5 to TRBJ2-2; 7 bases match TRBD1. Germline CDR1 is LGHNT and CDR2 is FRNRAP. This CDR3 contains 17 residues. Germline trimming cut 2 bases from V and 3 bases from J; bases unmatched to any gene: 9. For the CDR3, the DNA is TGTGCTAGTGGTTTGAACCGGGACAGTGCTTACACCGGGGAGCTGTTTTTT. This codes for CASGLNRDSAYTGELFF. Full variable domain (remainder filled in from reference TRBV12-5 and TRBJ2-2): DARVTQTPRHKVTEMGQEVTMRCQPILGHNTVFWYRQTMMQGLELLAYFRNRAPLDDSGMPKDRFSAEMPDATLATLKIQPSEPRDSAVYFCASGLNRDSAYTGELFFGEGSRLTVL.

The V call is TRBV7-9, the J call TRBJ2-3, with D maybe TRBD1 (5 bases). Germline-derived CDR1 and CDR2 are SEHNR and FQNEAQ (reference sequence). V shed 4 bases and J shed 2 bases, with 10 bases lying between them. The CDR3 totals 14 residues. The CDR3 protein is CASSSWGYTDTQYF. CDR3 nucleotides: TGTGCCAGCAGCTCATGGGGCTACACAGATACGCAGTATTTT.

This chain connects TRBV10-3 to TRBJ1-5, with 9 bases matching TRBD1. Germline CDR1 and CDR2: ENHRY and SYGVKD. The V and J ends lost 4 bases and 1 base, in that order; junction bases with no gene match: 2. The CDR3 has 15 amino acids. CDR3 sequence: CAISADRGSNQPQHF. In DNA, the CDR3 is TGTGCCATCAGTGCGGACAGGGGAAGCAATCAGCCCCAGCATTTT.

V is TRBV28 and J is TRBJ1-1; D is possibly TRBD1 (6 bases). The CDR3 is made up of 13 amino acids. Deletions cut 5 bases from V and 1 base from J, with 8 bases between. Germline values: CDR1 MDHEN, CDR2 SYDVKM. Written as DNA, the CDR3 is TGTGCCAGCAGTCGGGGACAGAACACTGAAGCTTTCTTT. It yields the protein CASSRGQNTEAFF.

This rearrangement joins TRBV27 to TRBJ2-7, with 9 bases that match TRBD2. The CDR3 is 14 residues long. J was trimmed by 6 bases and V by 6 bases; bases with no gene match: 9. Germline CDR1 reads MNHEY; CDR2 reads SMNVEV (reference sequence). The CDR3 is CASSTGTSLGEQYF. CDR3 DNA: TGTGCCAGCAGCACCGGGACTAGCCTAGGCGAGCAGTACTTC.